Shown below are 24 T cell receptor beta chains from a single sample sequenced in a study of cytomegalovirus exposure and HLA in healthy donors. PCR amplification relied on 60 Vbeta primers (plus 13 Jbeta primers). The assay was immunoSEQ multiplex PCR, and TCRdb's table has in-frame clones only and misses some. The profile shows roughly 190,000 clones, 87% of them singletons. Sample: PBMCs. The source of these receptors is a boy between 2 and 10 years old in good health and CMV-seronegative.

This clone occurred a few times. V usage is TRBV5-4 and J usage is TRBJ1-3; D uncertain. Germline lookup yields CDR1 SGHNT and CDR2 YYREEE (reference sequence). Trimming stripped 2 bases from V and 4 bases from J, with 7 bases between. This CDR3 contains 13 residues. CDR3 coding DNA: TGTGCCAGCAGCTTAACTAGGGGAAACACCATATATTTT. It specifies CASSLTRGNTIYF.

The J gene is TRBJ2-1, the V gene TRBV19; TRBD2 matches 11 bases. CDR1 and CDR2 from the germline V gene are LNHDA and SQIVND (reference sequence). CDR3 length: 15 residues. Trimming removed 5 bases from V and 4 bases from J; junction bases left unmatched: 4. The CDR3 nucleotides are TGTGCCAGTAGTGCTTCTAGCGGGGGGTACAATGAGCAGTTCTTC. Its translation: CASSASSGGYNEQFF.

The gene calls are TRBV9 and TRBJ1-4; possible D gene TRBD1, 5 bases. This CDR3 contains 13 residues. Germline V gene lookup returns CDR1 SGDLS and CDR2 YYNGEE. Trimming cost V 4 bases and J 10 bases, with 14 bases left between them. In DNA, the CDR3 is TGTGCCAGCAGCACACAGGAGTGGGGAAAACTGTTTTTT. Its protein product is CASSTQEWGKLFF.

The chain employs TRBV28 and TRBJ1-2; weak D call: TRBD1 (6 bases). Germline lookup yields CDR1 MDHEN and CDR2 SYDVKM. The V end lost 8 bases, the J end lost 5 bases, and 24 bases lay between the germline ends. This CDR3 has 16 residues. CDR3 nucleotide sequence: TGTGCCAGCGGATCCCGCCCCGACAGGTTTTCTTATGGCTACACCTTC. Protein: CASGSRPDRFSYGYTF.

In nucleotides, the CDR3 is TGTGCCAGCAGTTTAGCCCGTCGCGGGTCACCCCTCCACTTT. Protein product: CASSLARRGSPLHF. The chain combines TRBV28 with TRBJ1-6; D remains unclear. The V end lost 2 bases, the J end lost 10 bases, and 12 bases lay between the germline ends. Germline CDR1 MDHEN, CDR2 SYDVKM. The CDR3 totals 14 residues.

This clone turned up a few times. The chain couples TRBV6-6 to TRBJ2-7; 8 nucleotides agree with TRBD1. CDR1 is MNHNY, CDR2 SVGAGI, per germline (reference sequence). Trimming took 2 bases from V and 4 from J; bases not matched to a gene: 7. The CDR3 covers 15 residues. The CDR3 is CASSYQTGEWYEQYF. CDR3 DNA sequence: TGTGCCAGCAGTTACCAGACAGGGGAGTGGTACGAGCAGTACTTC.

J is TRBJ2-5 and V is TRBV13, with a weak D call TRBD2 (5 bases). CDR1 is PRHDT, CDR2 FYEKMQ, per germline (reference sequence). The CDR3 covers 14 residues. Trimming stripped 2 bases from V and 5 bases from J, with 12 bases between. The chain's CDR3 is CASSLRAGGETQYF. The CDR3 DNA reads as TGTGCCAGCAGCTTAAGGGCAGGAGGCGAGACCCAGTACTTC.

The V and J genes are TRBV6-1 and TRBJ2-5; D may be TRBD2 (6 bases). The J call may not be correct, given that the DNA end is closer to TRBJ2-7. From germline, CDR1 is MNHNS and CDR2 SASEGT. This CDR3 is 12 amino acids long. The CDR3 DNA reads as TGTGCCAGCAGCCGGACTACCTACGAGCAGTACTTC. Its translation: CASSRTTYEQYF.

The rearrangement links TRBV30 to TRBJ2-1; D is perhaps TRBD2 (6 bases). V gave up 4 bases and J gave up 0 bases, with 10 bases separating them. The CDR3 runs 14 residues. Germline assignment: CDR1 GTSNPN and CDR2 SVGIG (reference sequence). Written as DNA, the CDR3 is TGTGCCTGGAACCGGGGGAGCTCCTACAATGAGCAGTTCTTC. This codes for CAWNRGSSYNEQFF. Filled out from reference TRBV30 and TRBJ2-1, the complete variable domain reads SQTIHQWPATLVQPVGSPLSLECTVEGTSNPNLYWYRQAAGRGLQLLFYSVGIGQISSEVPQNLSASRPQDRQFILSSKKLLLSDSGFYLCAWNRGSSYNEQFFGPGTRLTVL.

The chain is built from TRBV28 and TRBJ2-3; TRBD2 aligns across 9 bases. The CDR3 runs to 16 residues. In germline, CDR1 is MDHEN, CDR2 SYDVKM. Unmatched junction bases numbered 4, after V lost 3 bases and J lost 0 bases. CDR3 residues: CASSFAAGGSTDTQYF. The CDR3 bases are TGTGCCAGCAGTTTTGCAGCGGGAGGTAGCACAGATACGCAGTATTTT.

The chain combines TRBV30 with TRBJ2-2, with D perhaps TRBD2 (6 bases). The CDR3 covers 13 residues. Trimming cost V 5 bases and J 5 bases, with 12 bases left between them. Germline lookup yields CDR1 GTSNPN and CDR2 SVGIG (reference sequence). The CDR3, as DNA: TGTGCCTGGTCTAGGCGGGGAACCGGGGAGCTGTTTTTT. As protein: CAWSRRGTGELFF.

The chain joins TRBV4-1 to TRBJ1-3; 7 bases match TRBD1. The CDR3 length is 17 residues. Germline assignment: CDR1 MGHRA and CDR2 YSYEKL. Trimming cost V 3 bases and J 0 bases; bases outside gene matches: 8. Here the CDR3 DNA reads TGCGCCAGCAGCCATCCCCTGACAGGGCACTCTGGAAACACCATATATTTT. Protein sequence: CASSHPLTGHSGNTIYF.

The CDR3 DNA sequence: TGCGCCAGCAGCTTGGGGACTAGCGGCCAAGAGACCCAGTACTTC. Its translation is CASSLGTSGQETQYF. V usage is TRBV5-1 and J usage is TRBJ2-5; 10 bases agree with TRBD2. With V trimmed by 0 bases and J by 1 base, 0 bases remained unmatched. The germline CDR1 and CDR2 sequences are SGHRS and YFSETQ. This CDR3 has 15 residues.

This sequence joins TRBV5-1 and TRBJ2-2, with 7 bases fitting TRBD1. The CDR3 loop spans 20 amino acids. Germline V CDR1 and CDR2: SGHRS, YFSETQ. V lost 0 bases, J lost 4 bases, and 18 bases stayed unmatched. The CDR3 loop reads CASSLVRGQVFRSGTGELFF. In nucleotides, the CDR3 is TGCGCCAGCAGCTTGGTCCGTGGACAGGTTTTTCGATCAGGCACCGGGGAGCTGTTTTTT.

Only one count was recorded for this clone. The rearrangement uses TRBV14 and TRBJ1-1; 7 bases agree with TRBD1. This CDR3 region has 14 residues. V lost 4 bases, J lost 1 base, and 3 bases stayed unmatched. Germline lookup yields CDR1 SGHDN and CDR2 FVKESK. The CDR3 nucleotides are TGTGCCAGCAGCCTCCGGACAGGGAACACTGAAGCTTTCTTT. Protein: CASSLRTGNTEAFF.

This chain uses TRBV5-5 with TRBJ1-1; D not resolved. The CDR3 is 17 amino acids. V was pared by 4 bases and J by 1 base, with 20 bases between. Germline CDR1 and CDR2: SGHKS and YYEKEE (reference sequence). The CDR3 DNA is TGTGCCAGCAGCCCGGGATCAGCCGCCCTCCCGAACACTGAAGCTTTCTTT. As protein: CASSPGSAALPNTEAFF.

The V and J genes are TRBV5-1 and TRBJ2-3; 8 bases match TRBD2. CDR1 and CDR2 (germline): SGHRS, YFSETQ. CDR3 size: 15 residues. After removal of 0 bases from V and 4 bases from J, the junction contained 4 bases not matched to a gene. The CDR3 here is CASSLEREGSDTQYF. The CDR3 DNA sequence: TGCGCCAGCAGCTTGGAACGGGAGGGCTCAGATACGCAGTATTTT. The variable domain in full, with the rest retrieved from reference TRBV5-1 and TRBJ2-3, is KAGVTQTPRYLIKTRGQQVTLSCSPISGHRSVSWYQQTPGQGLQFLFEYFSETQRNKGNFPGRFSGRQFSNSRSEMNVSTLELGDSALYLCASSLEREGSDTQYFGPGTRLTVL.

The chain is built from TRBV6-5 and TRBJ2-7; D is ambiguous. The V gene lost 4 bases and the J gene lost 1 base, with 14 bases spanning the gap. The CDR3 is 15 residues long. Germline V gives CDR1 MNHEY, CDR2 SVGAGI. CDR3: CASSSPSRPSYEQYF. Here the CDR3 DNA reads TGTGCCAGCAGTTCCCCCAGCAGGCCGTCCTACGAGCAGTACTTC.

This clone was recorded only once. This chain links TRBV28 with TRBJ1-4, with D possibly TRBD1 on 6 matching bases. Germline values: CDR1 MDHEN, CDR2 SYDVKM. V was pared by 6 bases and J by 4 bases, with 12 bases between. The CDR3 length is 14 residues. For the CDR3, the DNA is TGTGCCAGCAGCATCCCAGGGGATAATGAAAAACTGTTTTTT. This encodes CASSIPGDNEKLFF. The whole variable domain, filled in from reference TRBV28 and TRBJ1-4, reads DVKVTQSSRYLVKRTGEKVFLECVQDMDHENMFWYRQDPGLGLRLIYFSYDVKMKEKGDIPEGYSVSREKKERFSLILESASTNQTSMYLCASSIPGDNEKLFFGSGTQLSVL.

CDR3 bases: TGCACCAGCAGCCTACCCGGCGGGGAGAGAGAAAAACTGTTTTTT. Residues: CTSSLPGGEREKLFF. J is TRBJ1-4 and V is TRBV1. TRBV1 is recorded as a pseudogene. The CDR3 has 15 amino acids.

This sequence joins TRBV5-1 and TRBJ2-3, with D hard to call. The CDR3 totals 14 residues. CDR1 is SGHRS, CDR2 YFSETQ, per germline. V was cut by 0 bases and J by 0 bases, with 5 bases left in between. The CDR3 DNA reads TGCGCCAGCAGCTTGGTCCTTAGCACAGATACGCAGTATTTT. This translates into CASSLVLSTDTQYF.

This chain links TRBV7-9 with TRBJ2-7; 10 nucleotides agree with TRBD2. This CDR3 is built from 15 residues. CDR1 and CDR2 (germline): SEHNR, FQNEAQ (reference sequence). J was trimmed by 6 bases and V by 0 bases; bases with no gene match: 5. The CDR3 sequence: CASSLAAGGHTEQYF. The CDR3 region has the DNA TGTGCCAGCAGCTTAGCAGCGGGAGGGCACACCGAGCAGTACTTC.

V gene TRBV10-3 combines with J gene TRBJ2-1; D possibly corresponds to TRBD1 (5 bases). From germline, CDR1 is ENHRY and CDR2 SYGVKD. This CDR3 spans 12 amino acids. Trimming cost V 2 bases and J 13 bases, with 12 bases left between them. DNA of the CDR3: TGTGCCATCAGTGAGGGACACAACAATCAGTTCTTC. It encodes CAISEGHNNQFF.

This clone was found once. At one end the junction does not follow the germline gene, possibly because of a read error. The CDR3 DNA reads TGTGCCAGCAGCCTCTCGGTTAGGGGCTCCTGCAATGAGCAGTTCTTC. Translation: CASSLSVRGSCNEQFF. The rearrangement uses TRBV5-4 and TRBJ2-1, with D maybe TRBD1 (5 bases). Germline V CDR1 and CDR2: SGHNT, YYREEE (reference sequence). The CDR3 spans 16 residues.